The clone carrying this T cell receptor beta chain was seen a handful of times. This sample was included in a study of OX40 agonist ivuxolimab in advanced cancers. Study at large: Ivuxolimab doses were 0.01, 0.1, 0.3, 1.5, 3 or 10 mg/kg every 2 weeks. Mean age about 60 years, range about 20 to 79; about 81% male.

V was cut by 6 bases and J by 0 bases, with 12 bases left in between. Looked up from germline, CDR1 is SGHNT and CDR2 is YYREEE (reference sequence). The CDR3 is 14 residues long. The method was immunoSEQ multiplex PCR; TCRdb's version includes in-frame clones alone and lacks a portion of them. Of fewer than 70,000 clones detected, roughly nine tenths appear once; the ten largest clones hold more than 13%. The receptor was isolated from an adult with an advanced solid tumor such as melanoma, head and neck, liver or kidney cancer. The V gene is TRBV5-4, the J gene TRBJ1-2; possibly TRBD1 for D (5 bases). Sequenced material: CD4+ or CD8+ T cells sorted from blood, taken in a trial of the OX40 agonist ivuxolimab. CDR3 residues: CASNPGRSNYGYTF. DNA of the CDR3: TGTGCCAGCAACCCGGGACGGTCTAACTATGGCTACACCTTC.